These 26 T cell receptor beta chains came from one sample sequenced in a study of early T cells in non-severe SARS-CoV-2 infection. TCRdb re-analysed the 5' RACE reads in MiXCR, keeping a single row per CDR3 protein. The sample holds tens of thousands of distinct CDR3 sequences, approximately 5.9% seen once. The sample was whole blood. All receptors derive from an adult who was a healthcare worker with PCR-confirmed SARS-CoV-2 infection or an uninfected control (not recorded which).

This clonotype came up many times. This chain links TRBV2 with TRBJ2-5, with 11 nucleotides matching TRBD2. J gave up 3 bases and V 8 bases, and 5 bases lay outside the gene matches. CDR3 length: 14 residues. Germline CDR1 and CDR2: SNHLY and FYNNEI. The CDR3, as DNA: TGTGCCAGCGGAAGGGGACTAGCGGAAGAGACCCAGTACTTC. Translated, it gives CASGRGLAEETQYF. The variable domain in full, completed from reference TRBV2 and TRBJ2-5, reads EPEVTQTPSHQVTQMGQEVILRCVPISNHLYFYWYRQILGQKVEFLVSFYNNEISEKSEIFDDQFSVERPDGSNFTLKIRSTKLEDSAMYFCASGRGLAEETQYFGPGTRLLVL.

This clonotype was counted many times. V and J are TRBV6-5 and TRBJ2-7; 14 bases agree with TRBD2. The CDR3 has 15 residues. Germline CDR1 MNHEY, CDR2 SVGAGI. Trimming took 5 bases from V and 7 from J; bases not matched to a gene: 7. CDR3 sequence: CASSKGLAGVGEQYF. In DNA, the CDR3 is TGTGCCAGCAGTAAGGGACTAGCGGGAGTGGGTGAGCAGTACTTC.

Ten or more counts support this clonotype. The V and J genes are TRBV12-3 or TRBV12-4 and TRBJ2-4; D gene ambiguous. The CDR3 loop spans 14 amino acids. V shed 3 bases and J shed 0 bases, with 6 bases lying between them. The DNA of the CDR3 is TGTGCCAGCAGTTTCAACGTAGCCAAAAACATTCAGTACTTC. Translating gives CASSFNVAKNIQYF.

In this sample, this clonotype turned up many times. The rearrangement joins TRBV20-1 to TRBJ2-1; D not resolved. V lost 2 bases and J lost 7, with 18 bases in between. CDR1 and CDR2 (germline): DFQATT, SNEGSKA (reference sequence). The CDR3 spans 15 residues. CDR3 residues: CSARKVGPRGNEQFF. The CDR3 nucleotides are TGCAGTGCTAGAAAGGTAGGACCCAGAGGTAATGAGCAGTTCTTC.

This clonotype has ten or more counts. The V and J genes are TRBV30 and TRBJ2-3; D is uncertain. This CDR3 is built from 15 residues. Germline V gives CDR1 GTSNPN, CDR2 SVGIG (reference sequence). The V end was cut by 1 base, the J end by 2 bases, with 13 bases between. CDR3 in DNA: TGTGCCTGGAGTGGTGATAGAATTTCCACAGATACGCAGTATTTT. Protein sequence: CAWSGDRISTDTQYF.

The sample holds many counts of this clonotype. The chain has TRBV6-6 and TRBJ2-3; possible D gene TRBD1, 8 bases. Germline CDR1 and CDR2: MNHNY and SVGAGI (reference sequence). The CDR3 loop spans 17 amino acids. V was shortened by 2 bases and J by 0 bases, with 15 bases between the two germline ends. The CDR3 here is CASSYSGTGLSTDTQYF. CDR3 coding DNA: TGTGCCAGCAGTTACAGCGGGACAGGTCTTAGCACAGATACGCAGTATTTT.

This clonotype was counted many times. This rearrangement joins TRBV6-1 to TRBJ1-3; D not resolved. CDR1 is MNHNS, CDR2 SASEGT, per germline. V was trimmed by 6 bases and J by 0 bases, leaving 9 bases between them. This CDR3 region has 14 residues. The DNA for the CDR3 is TGTGCCAGCAGCGGTATCGTCTCTGGAAACACCATATATTTT. It encodes CASSGIVSGNTIYF.

This clonotype was seen at least ten times. This chain uses TRBV5-1 with TRBJ2-1, with TRBD2 identical over 11 bases. The V and J ends lost 0 bases and 7 bases, in that order; junction bases with no gene match: 6. Germline CDR1 reads SGHRS; CDR2 reads YFSETQ. The CDR3 length is 16 residues. CDR3 bases: TGCGCCAGCAGCTTGGGAGGGACTAGCGGAGGTAATGAGCAGTTCTTC. Its translation is CASSLGGTSGGNEQFF.

This clonotype was detected ten times or more. V and J are TRBV6-1 and TRBJ2-3; 9 bases map to TRBD2. The length of the CDR3 is 15 residues. From germline, CDR1 is MNHNS and CDR2 SASEGT. The junction had 4 bases not matched to a gene; V was cut back by 6 bases and J by 0 bases. CDR3 nucleotides: TGTGCCAGCAGGATTAGCGGGAGAAGCACAGATACGCAGTATTTT. Translating it yields CASRISGRSTDTQYF.

This chain uses TRBV28 with TRBJ2-3; TRBD2 agrees at 14 bases. J lost 4 bases, V lost 5 bases, and 2 bases had no gene match. Germline V gene lookup returns CDR1 MDHEN and CDR2 SYDVKM. The CDR3 runs to 15 residues. This CDR3 is CASSEGLAGADTQYF. The CDR3 coding sequence is TGTGCCAGCAGTGAGGGACTAGCGGGAGCAGATACGCAGTATTTT. The full variable domain, completed using reference TRBV28 and TRBJ2-3, is DVKVTQSSRYLVKRTGEKVFLECVQDMDHENMFWYRQDPGLGLRLIYFSYDVKMKEKGDIPEGYSVSREKKERFSLILESASTNQTSMYLCASSEGLAGADTQYFGPGTRLTVL.

The table lists this clonotype with many counts. The chain employs TRBV6-5 and TRBJ2-5; D is unresolved. V was cut by 2 bases and J by 2 bases, with 0 bases left in between. This CDR3 comprises 11 residues. Germline V gives CDR1 MNHEY, CDR2 SVGAGI. CDR3 DNA: TGTGCCAGCAGTTACCAAGAGACCCAGTACTTC. Its translation is CASSYQETQYF.

This clonotype showed up many times. The chain links TRBV7-2 to TRBJ2-7; 10 bases match TRBD2. The trim removed 7 bases at V and 3 bases at J, leaving 12 bases unmatched. The germline CDR1 and CDR2 sequences are SGHTA and FQGNSA. This CDR3 comprises 16 residues. The chain's CDR3 is CASIGLKREGSYEQYF. The CDR3 nucleotides read TGTGCCAGCATCGGTCTTAAGCGGGAGGGCAGCTACGAGCAGTACTTC.

This clonotype was seen ten or more times. The genes are TRBV6-5 and TRBJ1-6; tentatively, D is TRBD1 (5 bases). The CDR3 length is 14 residues. The germline gives CDR1 MNHEY, CDR2 SVGAGI. V shed 2 bases and J shed 10 bases, with 12 bases lying between them. In DNA form, the CDR3 reads TGTGCCAGCAGTTACAAGGGGATAAGATCACCCCTCCACTTT. Protein: CASSYKGIRSPLHF.

This clonotype was seen ten or more times. The chain couples TRBV20-1 to TRBJ2-3, with 15 bases aligning to TRBD2. The CDR3 sequence is 15 residues long. Trimming took 6 bases from V and 2 from J; bases not matched to a gene: 3. Germline CDR1 is DFQATT and CDR2 is SNEGSKA (reference sequence). CDR3 amino acids: CSAGLAGGLTDTQYF. CDR3 sequence (DNA): TGCAGTGCCGGACTAGCGGGAGGGCTCACAGATACGCAGTATTTT.

This clonotype appeared a few times. This chain links TRBV28 with TRBJ2-4; the D is unclear. Trimming stripped 6 bases from V and 7 bases from J, with 16 bases between. Germline V gene data show CDR1 as MDHEN and CDR2 as SYDVKM. CDR3 length: 14 amino acids. The CDR3 protein is CASRPFSGSNIQYF. Here the CDR3 DNA reads TGTGCCAGCAGACCTTTCTCTGGAAGCAACATTCAGTACTTC.

This clonotype was seen at least ten times. The DNA is left out, because the CDR3 cannot be placed on it with certainty; the CDR3 is given as TCRdb lists it. J is TRBJ2-4 and V is TRBV5-6; TRBD1 is the table's D call, not checked against the DNA. Both ends counted, the CDR3 spans 15 residues. CDR1 SGHDT and CDR2 YYEEEE come from the germline V gene. CDR3 in amino acids: CASSLAPWGQGALYF.

This clonotype has at least ten counts. The genes are TRBV6-2 or TRBV6-3 and TRBJ2-7, with TRBD2 identical over 7 bases. V shed 4 bases and J 1 base; nucleotides not matched to a gene: 10. CDR1 and CDR2 (germline): MNHEY, SVGEGT. This CDR3 is 16 amino acids long. The CDR3 DNA is TGTGCCAGCAGTTCCCCGGGACTAAAGGAGTCCTACGAGCAGTACTTC. Amino acids: CASSSPGLKESYEQYF.

For the CDR3, the DNA is TGTGCCAGCAGCCAAGATTTGGACCCCTACGAGCAGTACTTC. It is translated as CASSQDLDPYEQYF. The rearrangement links TRBV3-1 to TRBJ2-7; D uncertain. V lost 0 bases and J lost 2, with 8 bases in between. Germline values: CDR1 LGHDT, CDR2 YNNKEL (reference sequence). The CDR3 covers 14 residues.

In its sample, this clonotype was seen many times. The chain carries TRBV20-1 and TRBJ2-3, with a possible D match to TRBD1 (6 bases). The CDR3 loop spans 16 amino acids. V was shortened by 3 bases and J by 1 base, with 17 bases between the two germline ends. Germline V gives CDR1 DFQATT, CDR2 SNEGSKA (reference sequence). The CDR3 region is CSASQLETGGTDTQYF. CDR3 DNA sequence: TGCAGTGCTAGTCAGTTGGAGACAGGTGGCACAGATACGCAGTATTTT.

Ten or more counts support this clonotype. The CDR3, as DNA: TGTGCCAGCAGTCCGGAGACCCAGTACTTC. Translation: CASSPETQYF. The chain has TRBV21-1 and TRBJ2-5. TRBV21-1 is shown as a pseudogene. CDR3 length: 10 residues.

The table lists this clonotype with many counts. The chain couples TRBV5-1 to TRBJ2-1, with 10 bases fitting TRBD2. Germline V gene data show CDR1 as SGHRS and CDR2 as YFSETQ. Trimming cost V 8 bases and J 1 base; bases outside gene matches: 3. The length of the CDR3 is 14 residues. The CDR3 spells CASQLAGSYNEQFF. The CDR3 region has the DNA TGCGCCAGTCAACTAGCGGGGTCCTACAATGAGCAGTTCTTC.

This clonotype was seen many times. This chain connects TRBV7-6 to TRBJ2-5, with 8 positions matching TRBD1. CDR3 length: 14 amino acids. Germline CDR1 and CDR2: SGHVS and FNYEAQ. V lost 8 bases, J lost 9 bases, and 14 bases stayed unmatched. As DNA, the CDR3 is TGTGCCAGCTCTAAGTCAGGGGGCTTGGGTGCCCAGTACTTC. Protein product: CASSKSGGLGAQYF.

This chain joins TRBV7-9 and TRBJ2-1; the match to TRBD2 covers 8 bases. V dropped 5 bases and J dropped 1; count of bases not matched to a gene: 19. The CDR3 length is 20 residues. Germline assignment: CDR1 SEHNR and CDR2 FQNEAQ (reference sequence). The CDR3 nucleotides read TGTGCCAGCAGCCCAGAGGGGGAAGCGGGAGTAGTATTTTCCTACAATGAGCAGTTCTTC. It encodes CASSPEGEAGVVFSYNEQFF.

This clonotype was seen at least ten times. The V call is TRBV4-2, the J call TRBJ2-7, with 11 positions matching TRBD2. Germline trimming cut 4 bases from V and 3 bases from J; bases unmatched to any gene: 5. Germline CDR1 is LGHNA and CDR2 is YNFKEQ. CDR3 length: 15 residues. The CDR3 nucleotides read TGTGCCAGCAGCCCGCTAGCGGGAGGACTCTACGAGCAGTACTTC. It specifies CASSPLAGGLYEQYF.

This clonotype occurred many times. The V call is TRBV23-1, the J call TRBJ2-7, with D perhaps matching TRBD2 (5 bases). TRBV23-1 is flagged as an ORF with uncertain function. Trimming left V 3 bases short and J 6 bases short, with 9 bases between. The CDR3 contains 12 residues. The chain's CDR3 is CASSQEVVEQYF. The CDR3 nucleotides are TGCGCCAGCAGTCAGGAGGTCGTCGAGCAGTACTTC.

At least ten counts were recorded for this clonotype. V is TRBV9 and J is TRBJ1-6; D gene uncertain. The CDR3 length is 13 residues. V lost 0 bases, J lost 7 bases, and 5 bases lay in between. In germline, CDR1 is SGDLS, CDR2 YYNGEE. The CDR3 region has the DNA TGTGCCAGCAGCGTAGGGATAAATTCACCCCTCCACTTT. Its protein is CASSVGINSPLHF.